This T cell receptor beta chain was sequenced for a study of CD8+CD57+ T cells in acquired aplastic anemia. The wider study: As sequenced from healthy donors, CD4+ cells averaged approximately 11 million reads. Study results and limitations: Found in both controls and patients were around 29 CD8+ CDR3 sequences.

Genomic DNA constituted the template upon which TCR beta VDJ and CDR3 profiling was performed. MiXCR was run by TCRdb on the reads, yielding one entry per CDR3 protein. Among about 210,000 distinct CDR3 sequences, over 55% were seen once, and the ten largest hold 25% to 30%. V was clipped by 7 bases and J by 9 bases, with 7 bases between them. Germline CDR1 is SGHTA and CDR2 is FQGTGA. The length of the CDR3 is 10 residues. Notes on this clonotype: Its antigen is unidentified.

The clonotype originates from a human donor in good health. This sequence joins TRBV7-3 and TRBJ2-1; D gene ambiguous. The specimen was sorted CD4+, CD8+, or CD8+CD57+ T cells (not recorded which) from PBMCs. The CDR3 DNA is TGTGCCAGCATGAATATTGAGCAGTTCTTC. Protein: CASMNIEQFF.